This T cell receptor (beta chain) was obtained from a study of OX40 agonist ivuxolimab in advanced cancers. Here immunoSEQ multiplex PCR was the method, and the copy in TCRdb shows in-frame clones only, minus some. The sample has 55,000 to 75,000 clones, approximately 86% seen once; the top ten hold about 2%. The CDR3 runs 14 residues. Germline loops: CDR1 SNHLY, CDR2 FYNNEI. V lost 8 bases and J lost 7, with 15 bases in between. Here the sequenced sample was CD4+ or CD8+ T cells sorted from blood, taken in a trial of the OX40 agonist ivuxolimab. The clonotype was recovered from an adult with an advanced solid tumor such as melanoma, head and neck, liver or kidney cancer. The J gene is TRBJ1-6, the V gene TRBV2; TRBD1 is a possible D gene (5 bases). The DNA of the CDR3 is TGTGCCAGCTCGGTGGGGGGAAGGAATTCACCCCTCCACTTT. It encodes CASSVGGRNSPLHF.